This T cell receptor (beta chain) was identified during a study of blood T cell repertoires in COVID-19. Study-level information: From the United States, Italy and Spain came samples of acute and convalescent COVID-19. Nucleic acid was either cDNA or gDNA, and it came from T cells, B-cell-depleted T cells, or PBMCs.

As originally analysed: By means of reference gene primer amplification, nucleated cell counts were estimated. Clones were read by immunoSEQ multiplex PCR, and TCRdb kept only the in-frame ones, dropping some. D and trimming come from the DNA, and the V and J calls and clone size come from that table. The sample has over 200,000 clones, roughly 90% seen once. Trimming took off 6 bases at V and 8 bases at J, with 23 bases between the two ends. The CDR3 runs 16 residues. Germline CDR1 is SGHTA and CDR2 is FQGNSA. Source material: peripheral blood. This sequence originates from a woman aged 60-75 years with acute or convalescent COVID-19. The rearrangement links TRBV7-2 to TRBJ2-1; weak D call: TRBD2 (6 bases). The CDR3 DNA reads TGTGCCAGCAGTTCATTAAGGGTTCGGGGGTTTGATGAGCAGTTCTTC. Its translation is CASSSLRVRGFDEQFF.